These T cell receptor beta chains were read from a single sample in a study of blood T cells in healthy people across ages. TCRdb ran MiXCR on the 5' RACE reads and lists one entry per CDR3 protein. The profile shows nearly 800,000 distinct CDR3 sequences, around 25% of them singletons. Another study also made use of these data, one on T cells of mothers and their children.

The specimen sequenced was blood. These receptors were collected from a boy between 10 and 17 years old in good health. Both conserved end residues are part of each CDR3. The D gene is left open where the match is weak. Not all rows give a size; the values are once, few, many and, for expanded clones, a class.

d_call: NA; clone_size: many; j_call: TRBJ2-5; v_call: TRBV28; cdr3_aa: CARPLTGLLTGTQYF; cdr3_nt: TGTGCCAGGCCCCTAACGGGACTCTTAACCGGGACCCAGTACTTC
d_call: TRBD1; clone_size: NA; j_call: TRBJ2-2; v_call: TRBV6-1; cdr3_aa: CASSLDDRGRTGELFF; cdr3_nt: TGTGCCAGCAGCTTGGACGACAGGGGGCGAACCGGGGAGCTGTTTTTT
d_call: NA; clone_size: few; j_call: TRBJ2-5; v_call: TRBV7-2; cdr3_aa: CASSLAFSGPETQYF; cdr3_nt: TGTGCCAGCAGCTTAGCTTTTAGCGGCCCAGAGACCCAGTACTTC
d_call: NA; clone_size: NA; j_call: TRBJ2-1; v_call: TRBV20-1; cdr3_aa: CSATVTGTSENEQFF; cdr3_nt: TGCAGTGCTACAGTAACAGGGACGTCTGAGAATGAGCAGTTCTTC
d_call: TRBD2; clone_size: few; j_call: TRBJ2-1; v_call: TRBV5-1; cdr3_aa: CASSLTTSGYNEQFF; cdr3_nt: TGCGCCAGCAGCTTAACAACTAGCGGGTACAATGAGCAGTTCTTC
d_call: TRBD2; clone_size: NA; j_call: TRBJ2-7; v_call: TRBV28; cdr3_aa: CASSLGRGGRGYEQYF; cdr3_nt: TGTGCCAGCAGTTTAGGACGCGGCGGGAGGGGTTACGAGCAGTACTTC
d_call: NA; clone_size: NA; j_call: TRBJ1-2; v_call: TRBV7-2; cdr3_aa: CASSLGNRDENYGYTF; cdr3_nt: TGTGCCAGCAGCTTAGGAAACCGGGACGAGAACTATGGCTACACCTTC
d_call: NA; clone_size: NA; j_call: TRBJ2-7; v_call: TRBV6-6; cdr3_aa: CASSYRSGPSYEQYF; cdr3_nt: TGTGCCAGCAGTTACAGGTCGGGGCCCTCCTACGAGCAGTACTTC
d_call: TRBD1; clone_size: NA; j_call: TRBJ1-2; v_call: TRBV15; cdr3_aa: CATSGGGTGGNYGYTF; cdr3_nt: TGTGCCACCAGCGGCGGGGGAACAGGGGGAAACTATGGCTACACCTTC
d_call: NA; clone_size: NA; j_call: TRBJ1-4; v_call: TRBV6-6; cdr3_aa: CASTMRNEKLFF; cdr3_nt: TGTGCCAGCACTATGCGAAATGAAAAACTGTTTTTT
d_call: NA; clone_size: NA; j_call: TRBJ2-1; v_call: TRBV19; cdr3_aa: CASSMETGSVYNEQFF; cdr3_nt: TGTGCCAGTAGTATGGAAACAGGGTCTGTCTACAATGAGCAGTTCTTC
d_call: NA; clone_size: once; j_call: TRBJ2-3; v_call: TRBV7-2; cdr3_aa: CASSLGRFTDTQYF; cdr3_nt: TGTGCCAGCAGCTTGGGAAGATTCACAGATACGCAGTATTTT
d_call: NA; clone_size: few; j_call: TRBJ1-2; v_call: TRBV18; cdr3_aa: CASSPPGADLYGYTF; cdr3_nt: TGTGCCAGCTCACCACCGGGAGCAGACCTCTATGGCTACACCTTC
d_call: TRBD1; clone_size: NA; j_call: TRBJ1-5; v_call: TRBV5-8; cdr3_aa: CASSGEGGQVNQPQHF; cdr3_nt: TGTGCCAGCAGCGGGGAAGGGGGACAGGTCAATCAGCCCCAGCATTTT
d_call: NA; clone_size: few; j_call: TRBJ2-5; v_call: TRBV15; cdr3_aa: CATSRRFVETQYF; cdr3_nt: TGTGCCACCTCGAGGAGGTTCGTAGAGACCCAGTACTTC
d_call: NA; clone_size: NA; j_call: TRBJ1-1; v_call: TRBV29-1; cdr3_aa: CSVAVQGNTEAFF; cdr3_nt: TGCAGCGTCGCAGTACAGGGAAATACTGAAGCTTTCTTT
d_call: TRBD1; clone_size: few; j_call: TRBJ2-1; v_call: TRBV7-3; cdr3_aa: CASSQLGQGTGDFGEQFF; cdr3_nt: TGTGCCAGCAGCCAATTGGGACAAGGGACAGGGGATTTCGGTGAGCAGTTCTTC
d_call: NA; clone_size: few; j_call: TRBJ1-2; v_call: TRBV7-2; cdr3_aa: CASSLGTDPYGYTF; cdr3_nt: TGTGCCAGCAGCTTAGGTACGGACCCCTATGGCTACACCTTC
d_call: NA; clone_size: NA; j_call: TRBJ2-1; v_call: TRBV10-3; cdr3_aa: CAIGTAVYNEQFF; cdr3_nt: TGTGCCATCGGTACGGCAGTCTACAATGAGCAGTTCTTC
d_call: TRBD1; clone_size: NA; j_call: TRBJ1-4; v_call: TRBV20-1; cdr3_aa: CSARGQGAVEKLFF; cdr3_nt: TGCAGTGCTAGGGGACAGGGGGCAGTGGAAAAACTGTTTTTT
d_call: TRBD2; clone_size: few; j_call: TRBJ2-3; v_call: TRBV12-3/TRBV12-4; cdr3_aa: CASSPSPKVSSGQNTDTQYF; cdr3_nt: TGTGCCAGCAGTCCCTCCCCCAAAGTGAGTAGCGGGCAGAACACAGATACGCAGTATTTT
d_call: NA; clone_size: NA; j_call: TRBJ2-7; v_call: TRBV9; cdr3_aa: CASSVNPIYEQYF; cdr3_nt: TGTGCCAGCAGCGTAAACCCTATCTACGAGCAGTACTTC
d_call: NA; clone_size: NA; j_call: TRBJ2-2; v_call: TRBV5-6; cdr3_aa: CASSLELATGELFF; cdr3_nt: TGTGCCAGCAGCTTGGAACTAGCCACCGGGGAGCTGTTTTTT
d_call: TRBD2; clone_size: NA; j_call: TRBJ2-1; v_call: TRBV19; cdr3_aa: CASSERGGTTLQFF; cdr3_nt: TGTGCCAGTAGTGAGCGGGGGGGTACTACACTGCAGTTCTTC
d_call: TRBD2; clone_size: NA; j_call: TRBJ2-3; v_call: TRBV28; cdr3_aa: CASRRPGLPTDTQYF; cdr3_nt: TGTGCCAGCAGGAGACCGGGACTACCCACAGATACGCAGTATTTT
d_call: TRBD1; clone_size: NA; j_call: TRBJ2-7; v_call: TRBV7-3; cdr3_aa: CASSVTGGNEQYF; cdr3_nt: TGTGCCAGCAGCGTTACAGGGGGTAACGAGCAGTACTTC
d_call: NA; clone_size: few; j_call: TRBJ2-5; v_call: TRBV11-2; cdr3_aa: CASSLSGKLGETQYF; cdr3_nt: TGTGCCAGCAGTCTTAGCGGCAAACTGGGAGAGACCCAGTACTTC
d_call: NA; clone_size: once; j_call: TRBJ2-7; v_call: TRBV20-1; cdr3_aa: CSAGGRPSVYEQYF; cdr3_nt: TGCAGTGCTGGGGGCAGGCCGAGTGTCTACGAGCAGTACTTC
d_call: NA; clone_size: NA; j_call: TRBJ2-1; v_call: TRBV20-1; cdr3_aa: CSARGRSFLYEQFF; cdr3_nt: TGCAGTGCTAGAGGCAGGTCCTTCCTTTATGAGCAGTTCTTC
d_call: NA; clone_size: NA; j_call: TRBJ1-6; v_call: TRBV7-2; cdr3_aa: CASTPRLAGRNSPLHF; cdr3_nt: TGTGCCAGCACCCCAAGGCTTGCAGGGCGCAATTCACCCCTCCACTTT
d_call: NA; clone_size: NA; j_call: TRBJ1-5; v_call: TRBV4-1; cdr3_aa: CASSQDEGLGNQPQHF; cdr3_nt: TGCGCCAGCAGCCAAGATGAGGGATTGGGCAATCAGCCCCAGCATTTT
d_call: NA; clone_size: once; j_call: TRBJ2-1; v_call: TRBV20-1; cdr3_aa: CSATQNRADEQFF; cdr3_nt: TGCAGTGCCACCCAAAACAGGGCTGATGAGCAGTTCTTC
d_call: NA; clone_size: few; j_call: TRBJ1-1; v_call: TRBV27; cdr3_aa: CASSSQTGRTNTEAFF; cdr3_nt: TGTGCCAGCAGTTCCCAAACGGGACGGACGAACACTGAAGCTTTCTTT
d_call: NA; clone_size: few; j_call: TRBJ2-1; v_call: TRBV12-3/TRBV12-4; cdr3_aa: CASSSQTIVIVEGPVHTGYEQFF; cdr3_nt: TGTGCCAGCAGTTCACAAACCATCGTAATAGTAGAGGGTCCTGTCCATACGGGCTATGAGCAGTTCTTC
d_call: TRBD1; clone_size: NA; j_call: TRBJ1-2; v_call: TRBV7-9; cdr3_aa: CASSPTGDPRDGYTF; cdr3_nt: TGTGCCAGCAGCCCGACAGGGGACCCCCGGGATGGCTACACCTTC
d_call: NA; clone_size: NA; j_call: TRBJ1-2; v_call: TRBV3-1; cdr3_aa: CASSRAYGYTF; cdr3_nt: TGTGCCAGCAGCCGGGCTTATGGCTACACCTTC